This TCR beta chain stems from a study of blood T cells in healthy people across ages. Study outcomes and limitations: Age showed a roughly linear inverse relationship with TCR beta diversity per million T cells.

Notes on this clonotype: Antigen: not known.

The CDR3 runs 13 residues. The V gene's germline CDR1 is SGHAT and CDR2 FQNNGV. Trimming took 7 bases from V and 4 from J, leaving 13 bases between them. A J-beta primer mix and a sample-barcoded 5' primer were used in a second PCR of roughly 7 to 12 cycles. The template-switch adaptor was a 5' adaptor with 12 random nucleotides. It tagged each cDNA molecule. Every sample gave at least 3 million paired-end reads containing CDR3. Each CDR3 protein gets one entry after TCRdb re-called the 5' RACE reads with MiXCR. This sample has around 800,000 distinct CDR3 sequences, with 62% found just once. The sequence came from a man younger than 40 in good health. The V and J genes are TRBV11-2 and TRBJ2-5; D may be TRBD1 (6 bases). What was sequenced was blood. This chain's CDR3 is CASTPGDRETQYF. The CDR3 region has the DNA TGTGCCAGCACCCCAGGGGATAGAGAGACCCAGTACTTC.